This T cell receptor (beta chain) was observed in a study of blood T cell repertoires in COVID-19. Study information: Some COVID-19 samples were acute and others convalescent; all came from the United States, Italy and Spain.

The repertoire was sequenced with immunoSEQ multiplex PCR; TCRdb's copy has only in-frame clones and lacks some. The data show about 59,000 clones, about 90% seen once. Germline lookup yields CDR1 SGHKS and CDR2 YYEKEE (reference sequence). The trim removed 2 bases at V and 6 bases at J, leaving 10 bases unmatched. The CDR3 extends over 16 amino acids. Sequences were obtained from peripheral blood. This clonotype originated in a man older than 75 in a cohort sampled during active COVID-19. V usage is TRBV5-5 and J usage is TRBJ1-5; 8 bases fit TRBD1. CDR3 sequence: CASSLPTGGRVQPQHF. CDR3 nucleotide sequence: TGTGCCAGCAGCTTACCCACAGGGGGAAGGGTTCAGCCCCAGCATTTT.